The rows below give T cell receptor beta chains drawn from one sample of a study of blood T cells in healthy people across ages. Using its own MiXCR run on the 5' RACE reads, TCRdb lists one record per CDR3 protein. This table holds roughly 1.5 million distinct CDR3 sequences, 35% to 45% found once. The material sequenced was blood. The receptors stem from a woman aged 18-30 years in good health. CDR3s include the opening cysteine and the closing phenylalanine or tryptophan. A D gene is named only where the DNA matches it firmly. Clone size is stated in some rows and not others, as once, few, many or a class when expanded.

cdr3_nt: TGTGCCAGCAGTTTGACCCGACAGGGGCCCTACGAGCAGTACTTC
cdr3_aa: CASSLTRQGPYEQYF
j_call: TRBJ2-7
clone_size: few
v_call: TRBV6-5
d_call: TRBD1

cdr3_nt: TGTGCCAGCAGCGGACAGGGGAGCTCGACGGGGGTATATGGCTACACCTTC
cdr3_aa: CASSGQGSSTGVYGYTF
j_call: TRBJ1-2
clone_size: few
v_call: TRBV27
d_call: TRBD1

cdr3_nt: TGCGCCAGCAGCAAAGGAGCAGGGGGCTACGAGCAGTACTTC
cdr3_aa: CASSKGAGGYEQYF
j_call: TRBJ2-7
clone_size: few
v_call: TRBV4-1
d_call: TRBD1

cdr3_nt: TGTGCCAGCAGCCGACAGGGGGGATACATGAACGCTGAAGCTTTCTTT
cdr3_aa: CASSRQGGYMNAEAFF
j_call: TRBJ1-1
clone_size: .
v_call: TRBV14
d_call: TRBD1

cdr3_nt: TGTGCCAGCAGCTCACTTAGCGGGTGGTACCAAGAGACCCAGTACTTC
cdr3_aa: CASSSLSGWYQETQYF
j_call: TRBJ2-5
clone_size: .
v_call: TRBV11-2
d_call: TRBD2

cdr3_nt: TGTGCCAGCAGTGAAGCCGTGCTAGCGCGACGGGATGAGCAGTACTTC
cdr3_aa: CASSEAVLARRDEQYF
j_call: TRBJ2-5
clone_size: .
v_call: TRBV2
d_call: .

cdr3_nt: TGTGCCAGCACCGAGCTGTCCAGGCGGACTGAAGCTTTCTTT
cdr3_aa: CASTELSRRTEAFF
j_call: TRBJ1-1
clone_size: .
v_call: TRBV2
d_call: .

cdr3_nt: TGTGCCAGCCGCTACAGGGGCTCCTACAATGAGCAGTTCTTC
cdr3_aa: CASRYRGSYNEQFF
j_call: TRBJ2-1
clone_size: many
v_call: TRBV6-2/TRBV6-3
d_call: TRBD1

cdr3_nt: TGTGCCAGCAGCCAATTAGGGCAGGGGGCTTTAATATCGCAGTTCTTC
cdr3_aa: CASSQLGQGALISQFF
j_call: TRBJ2-1
clone_size: once
v_call: TRBV14
d_call: TRBD1

cdr3_nt: TGTGCCAGCAGCTTAGGGGGTAGCCGAGACTTGCAGTACTTC
cdr3_aa: CASSLGGSRDLQYF
j_call: TRBJ2-7
clone_size: .
v_call: TRBV11-1
d_call: .

cdr3_nt: TGTGCCAGCAGCGTAGAGCAGGGTTTGTATGGCTACACCTTC
cdr3_aa: CASSVEQGLYGYTF
j_call: TRBJ1-2
clone_size: .
v_call: TRBV9
d_call: .

cdr3_nt: TGTGCCAGCAGCCCGGGATTCGGGGGCGAGCAGTACTTC
cdr3_aa: CASSPGFGGEQYF
j_call: TRBJ2-7
clone_size: .
v_call: TRBV3-1
d_call: .

cdr3_nt: TGTGCCAGCATGGAGGAACCCTATGGCTACACCTTC
cdr3_aa: CASMEEPYGYTF
j_call: TRBJ1-2
clone_size: few
v_call: TRBV6-2/TRBV6-3
d_call: .

cdr3_nt: TGTGCCATCAGGAGACAGGGGGAGGAGACCCAGTACTTC
cdr3_aa: CAIRRQGEETQYF
j_call: TRBJ2-5
clone_size: few
v_call: TRBV10-3
d_call: TRBD1

cdr3_nt: TGCAGCGTTGAATTAACAGGGGATGACTATGGCTACACCTTC
cdr3_aa: CSVELTGDDYGYTF
j_call: TRBJ1-2
clone_size: many
v_call: TRBV29-1
d_call: TRBD1

cdr3_nt: TGTGCCAGCAGTTTATATGTTCAGGGTACAGATACGCAGTATTTT
cdr3_aa: CASSLYVQGTDTQYF
j_call: TRBJ2-3
clone_size: .
v_call: TRBV28
d_call: .

cdr3_nt: TGTGCCAGCAGTCCCCATCCCTGGGGCGGTCCTTATGGCTACACCTTC
cdr3_aa: CASSPHPWGGPYGYTF
j_call: TRBJ1-2
clone_size: .
v_call: TRBV12-3/TRBV12-4
d_call: .

cdr3_nt: TGTGCCAGCAGCAAAGTAAAGACAGTCACTAACTATGGCTACACCTTC
cdr3_aa: CASSKVKTVTNYGYTF
j_call: TRBJ1-2
clone_size: .
v_call: TRBV21-1
d_call: .

cdr3_nt: TGTGCCAGCAGTGTGGGGGGCCTCTACGAGCAGTACTTC
cdr3_aa: CASSVGGLYEQYF
j_call: TRBJ2-7
clone_size: .
v_call: TRBV6-5
d_call: .

cdr3_nt: TGTGCCTGCAGCTTAGGGGGGGGGACAGGGAACTATGGCTACACCTTC
cdr3_aa: CACSLGGGTGNYGYTF
j_call: TRBJ1-2
clone_size: .
v_call: TRBV7-2
d_call: TRBD1

cdr3_nt: TGCAGCGCTGAAGCTAGTCCTTACTACAATGAGCAGTTCTTC
cdr3_aa: CSAEASPYYNEQFF
j_call: TRBJ2-1
clone_size: .
v_call: TRBV20-1
d_call: .

cdr3_nt: TGTGCCAGCAGCTTCGGCGTTGACAATGAGCAGTACTTC
cdr3_aa: CASSFGVDNEQYF
j_call: TRBJ2-7
clone_size: .
v_call: TRBV7-9
d_call: .

cdr3_nt: TGCGCCAGCAGCGTAGGATCGGCCACAGATACGCAGTATTTT
cdr3_aa: CASSVGSATDTQYF
j_call: TRBJ2-3
clone_size: .
v_call: TRBV5-1
d_call: .

cdr3_nt: TGTGCCAGCAGTCCGCGGGACCCCGCTCCCCTCCACTTT
cdr3_aa: CASSPRDPAPLHF
j_call: TRBJ1-6
clone_size: few
v_call: TRBV6-2/TRBV6-3
d_call: .

cdr3_nt: TGTGCCAGCAGCTTAAGAGGGGCGACCTACAATGAGCAGTTCTTC
cdr3_aa: CASSLRGATYNEQFF
j_call: TRBJ2-1
clone_size: .
v_call: TRBV7-8
d_call: .

cdr3_nt: TGCAGTTCCTACGTTCTGGCGCGGGAGACCCAGTACTTC
cdr3_aa: CSSYVLARETQYF
j_call: TRBJ2-5
clone_size: .
v_call: TRBV20-1
d_call: .

cdr3_nt: TGTGCCAGCAGGACCGCCGGGACAGGGGGCGGCTATGGCTACACCTTC
cdr3_aa: CASRTAGTGGGYGYTF
j_call: TRBJ1-2
clone_size: .
v_call: TRBV27
d_call: TRBD1

cdr3_nt: TGCAGTGCTGGACGGGCGGGAGGGCCCTCAGATACGCAGTATTTT
cdr3_aa: CSAGRAGGPSDTQYF
j_call: TRBJ2-3
clone_size: .
v_call: TRBV20-1
d_call: TRBD2

cdr3_nt: TGCGCCAGCAGCCAAGGGAGTAACTCTCGAGCTAACTATGGCTACACCTTC
cdr3_aa: CASSQGSNSRANYGYTF
j_call: TRBJ1-2
clone_size: few
v_call: TRBV4-3
d_call: .

cdr3_nt: TGCAGCGTGGGGACAACTAACACCGGGGAGCTGTTTTTT
cdr3_aa: CSVGTTNTGELFF
j_call: TRBJ2-2
clone_size: .
v_call: TRBV29-1
d_call: .

cdr3_nt: TGTGCCAGCAGCCAGCGTCATGAGGAGACCCAGTACTTC
cdr3_aa: CASSQRHEETQYF
j_call: TRBJ2-5
clone_size: .
v_call: TRBV7-2
d_call: .

cdr3_nt: TGTGCCAGCAGCTCACCGGGACAGGTCAATTCACCCCTCCACTTT
cdr3_aa: CASSSPGQVNSPLHF
j_call: TRBJ1-6
clone_size: few
v_call: TRBV7-8
d_call: TRBD1

cdr3_nt: TGCAGTGCTAGCGGGAGGGCCTTTGGGAATGAGCAGTTCTTC
cdr3_aa: CSASGRAFGNEQFF
j_call: TRBJ2-1
clone_size: .
v_call: TRBV20-1
d_call: TRBD2

cdr3_nt: TGTGCCGTCAGTGAGTTTGGCACCACCTCCTACAATGAGCAGTTCTTC
cdr3_aa: CAVSEFGTTSYNEQFF
j_call: TRBJ2-1
clone_size: .
v_call: TRBV10-3
d_call: .

cdr3_nt: TGTGCCAGCAGTTTAGGGGGGCAGCACCCAACTAATGAAAAACTGTTTTTT
cdr3_aa: CASSLGGQHPTNEKLFF
j_call: TRBJ1-4
clone_size: .
v_call: TRBV27
d_call: .

cdr3_nt: TGTGCCAGCAGCCAGGAGATGTCGGAGCAGTTCTTC
cdr3_aa: CASSQEMSEQFF
j_call: TRBJ2-1
clone_size: .
v_call: TRBV3-1
d_call: .

cdr3_nt: TGCAGTGCTAGACAGGCCCCGCTTGGAAACGCCATATATTTT
cdr3_aa: CSARQAPLGNAIYF
j_call: TRBJ1-3
clone_size: .
v_call: TRBV20-1
d_call: .

cdr3_nt: TGTGCCAGCAGCTTGGGACAGAATAGCAATCAGCTCCAGCATTTT
cdr3_aa: CASSLGQNSNQLQHF
j_call: TRBJ1-5
clone_size: few
v_call: TRBV5-5
d_call: .

cdr3_nt: TGTGCCAGCAGGGGGGGGACTAGCGGTCGAGTAGGGGAGCAGTTCTTC
cdr3_aa: CASRGGTSGRVGEQFF
j_call: TRBJ2-1
clone_size: few
v_call: TRBV12-3/TRBV12-4
d_call: TRBD2

cdr3_nt: TGTGCCAGCAGTTATTCCGGGACTAGCGGGAGGGCCATAAACAATGAGCAGTTCTTC
cdr3_aa: CASSYSGTSGRAINNEQFF
j_call: TRBJ2-1
clone_size: .
v_call: TRBV6-2/TRBV6-3
d_call: TRBD2

cdr3_nt: TGCAGCGTTGGGATTGGGCAGGGTGGTCCATACGAGCAGTACTTC
cdr3_aa: CSVGIGQGGPYEQYF
j_call: TRBJ2-7
clone_size: few
v_call: TRBV29-1
d_call: .

cdr3_nt: TGTGCCAGCAGCTTAGGATGGGTTACTGAAGCTTTCTTT
cdr3_aa: CASSLGWVTEAFF
j_call: TRBJ1-1
clone_size: few
v_call: TRBV7-2
d_call: .

cdr3_nt: TGTGCCAGCAGTGACGAGCGATACAATGAGCAGTTCTTC
cdr3_aa: CASSDERYNEQFF
j_call: TRBJ2-1
clone_size: .
v_call: TRBV2
d_call: .

cdr3_nt: TGTGCCAGCAGACAGGGGGGCAATGAGCAGTTCTTC
cdr3_aa: CASRQGGNEQFF
j_call: TRBJ2-1
clone_size: few
v_call: TRBV21-1
d_call: .

cdr3_nt: TGCAGAGCCCTGGGCGGCGGATTAAGCCAGCAGTACTTC
cdr3_aa: CRALGGGLSQQYF
j_call: TRBJ2-5
clone_size: few
v_call: TRBV20-1
d_call: .

cdr3_nt: TGCGCCAGCAGCTTGACTTCCGGGACCGCCCTACTTGAGCAGTACTTC
cdr3_aa: CASSLTSGTALLEQYF
j_call: TRBJ2-5
clone_size: .
v_call: TRBV5-1
d_call: .

cdr3_nt: TGTGCCAGCAAGGGGGCCGTGTCCTACGAGCAGTACTTC
cdr3_aa: CASKGAVSYEQYF
j_call: TRBJ2-7
clone_size: .
v_call: TRBV2
d_call: TRBD1

cdr3_nt: TGTGCCAGCAGTTACTCGTGGGGGCTGGACACCGGGGAGCTGTTTTTT
cdr3_aa: CASSYSWGLDTGELFF
j_call: TRBJ2-2
clone_size: .
v_call: TRBV6-5
d_call: .

cdr3_nt: TGCGCCAGCAGCTTGTTCGGGCAGGTCAGAGAGACCCAGTACTTC
cdr3_aa: CASSLFGQVRETQYF
j_call: TRBJ2-5
clone_size: .
v_call: TRBV5-1
d_call: .

cdr3_nt: TGTGCCAGCACTACAGCGGGAAGGAACAATGAGCAGTTCTTC
cdr3_aa: CASTTAGRNNEQFF
j_call: TRBJ2-1
clone_size: few
v_call: TRBV6-5
d_call: TRBD2

cdr3_nt: TGCGCCAGCAGCCAACTACAGGGAGGTCAGCCCCAGCATTTT
cdr3_aa: CASSQLQGGQPQHF
j_call: TRBJ1-5
clone_size: .
v_call: TRBV4-3
d_call: .

cdr3_nt: TGCAGTGCTAGAGACGGGGTTGGGGGCGGTAATTCACCCCTCCACTTT
cdr3_aa: CSARDGVGGGNSPLHF
j_call: TRBJ1-6
clone_size: few
v_call: TRBV20-1
d_call: .